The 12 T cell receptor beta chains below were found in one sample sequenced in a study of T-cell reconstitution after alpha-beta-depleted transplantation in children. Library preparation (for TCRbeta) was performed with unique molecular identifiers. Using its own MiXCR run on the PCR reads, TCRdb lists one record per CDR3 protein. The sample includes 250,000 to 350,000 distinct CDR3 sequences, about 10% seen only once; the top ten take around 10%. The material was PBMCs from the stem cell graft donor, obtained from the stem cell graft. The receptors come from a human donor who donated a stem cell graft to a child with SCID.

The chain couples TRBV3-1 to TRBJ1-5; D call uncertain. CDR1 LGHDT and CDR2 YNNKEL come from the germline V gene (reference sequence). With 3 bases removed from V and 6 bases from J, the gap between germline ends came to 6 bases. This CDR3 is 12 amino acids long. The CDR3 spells CASSQLGQPQHF. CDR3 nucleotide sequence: TGTGCCAGCAGCCAGTTGGGTCAGCCCCAGCATTTT.

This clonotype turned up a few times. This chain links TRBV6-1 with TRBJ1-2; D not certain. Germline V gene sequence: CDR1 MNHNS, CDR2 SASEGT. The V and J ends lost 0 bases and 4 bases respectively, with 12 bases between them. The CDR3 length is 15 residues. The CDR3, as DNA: TGTGCCAGCAGTGAAGCGGTCCGCTCCTCCTATGGCTACACCTTC. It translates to CASSEAVRSSYGYTF.

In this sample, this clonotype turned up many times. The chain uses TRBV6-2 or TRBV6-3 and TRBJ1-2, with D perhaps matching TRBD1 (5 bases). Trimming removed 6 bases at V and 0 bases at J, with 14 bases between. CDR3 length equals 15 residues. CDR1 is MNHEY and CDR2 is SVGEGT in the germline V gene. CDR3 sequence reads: CASSLPRQPNYGYTF. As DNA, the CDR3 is TGTGCCAGCAGCCTACCTAGACAGCCTAACTATGGCTACACCTTC.

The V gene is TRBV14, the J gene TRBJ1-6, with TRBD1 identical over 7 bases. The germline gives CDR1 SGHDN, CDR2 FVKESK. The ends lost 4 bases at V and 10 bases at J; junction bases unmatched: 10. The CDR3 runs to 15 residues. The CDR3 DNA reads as TGTGCCAGCAGCCCCCGGGACAGTGTTGGATCACCCCTCCACTTT. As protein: CASSPRDSVGSPLHF.

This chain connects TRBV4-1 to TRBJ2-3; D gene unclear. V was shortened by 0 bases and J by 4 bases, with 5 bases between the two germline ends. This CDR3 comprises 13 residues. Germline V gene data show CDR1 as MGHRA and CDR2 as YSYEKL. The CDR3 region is CASSQDPSDTQYF. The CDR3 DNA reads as TGCGCCAGCAGCCAAGATCCGTCAGATACGCAGTATTTT.

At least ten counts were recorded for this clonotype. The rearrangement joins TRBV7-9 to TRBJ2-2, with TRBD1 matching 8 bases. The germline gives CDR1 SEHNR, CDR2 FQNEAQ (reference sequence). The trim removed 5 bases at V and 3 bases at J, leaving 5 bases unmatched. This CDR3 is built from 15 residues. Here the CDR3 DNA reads TGTGCCAGCAGCCGACAGGGGATAGACACCGGGGAGCTGTTTTTT. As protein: CASSRQGIDTGELFF.

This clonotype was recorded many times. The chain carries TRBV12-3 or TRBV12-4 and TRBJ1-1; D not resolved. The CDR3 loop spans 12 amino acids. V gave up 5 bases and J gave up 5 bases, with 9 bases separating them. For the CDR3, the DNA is TGTGCCAGCAGTCGGGTGGGGACTGAAGCTTTCTTT. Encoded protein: CASSRVGTEAFF.

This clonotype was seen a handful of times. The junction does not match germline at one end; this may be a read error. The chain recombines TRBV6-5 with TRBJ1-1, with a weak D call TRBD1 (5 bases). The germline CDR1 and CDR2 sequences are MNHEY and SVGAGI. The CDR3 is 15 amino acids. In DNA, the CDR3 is TGTGCCAGCGGTTATTCTGGTTTAAGGGGCCCTGAAGCTTTCTTT. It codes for CASGYSGLRGPEAFF.

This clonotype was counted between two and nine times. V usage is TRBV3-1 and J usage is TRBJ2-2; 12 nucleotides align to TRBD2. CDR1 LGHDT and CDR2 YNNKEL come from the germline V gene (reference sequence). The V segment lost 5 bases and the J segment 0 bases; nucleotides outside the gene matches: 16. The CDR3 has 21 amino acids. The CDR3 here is CASSKIPPGTSGPANTGELFF. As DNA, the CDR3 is TGTGCCAGCAGCAAAATACCTCCCGGGACTAGCGGGCCCGCGAACACCGGGGAGCTGTTTTTT.

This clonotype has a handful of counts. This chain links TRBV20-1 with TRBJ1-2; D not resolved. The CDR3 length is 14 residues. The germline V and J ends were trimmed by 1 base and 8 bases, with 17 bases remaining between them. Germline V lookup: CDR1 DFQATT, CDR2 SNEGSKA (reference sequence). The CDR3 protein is CSARVTPAMGGYTF. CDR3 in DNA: TGCAGTGCTAGAGTAACGCCGGCTATGGGGGGCTACACCTTC.

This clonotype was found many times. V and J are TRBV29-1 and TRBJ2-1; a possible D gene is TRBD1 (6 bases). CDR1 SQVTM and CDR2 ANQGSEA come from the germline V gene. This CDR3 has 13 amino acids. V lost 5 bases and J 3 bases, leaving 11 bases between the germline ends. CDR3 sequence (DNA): TGCAGCGTTTCCAGGACAGACTACAATGAGCAGTTCTTC. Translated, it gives CSVSRTDYNEQFF.

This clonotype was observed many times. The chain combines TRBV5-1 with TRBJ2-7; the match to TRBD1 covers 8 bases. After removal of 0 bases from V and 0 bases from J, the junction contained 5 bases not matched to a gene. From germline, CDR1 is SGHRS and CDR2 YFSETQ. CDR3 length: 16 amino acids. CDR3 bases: TGCGCCAGCAGCTTGGAGCCAGGGGGCTTCTCCTACGAGCAGTACTTC. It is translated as CASSLEPGGFSYEQYF.